This T cell receptor (beta chain) was obtained from a study of cytomegalovirus exposure and HLA in healthy donors. Findings and caveats of the study: Further analysis, carried out later, found HLA-associated TCR beta chains more clonally expanded than equally common other chains.

The PCR had 60 Vbeta and 13 Jbeta primers. Some clones are missing from TCRdb's copy, which holds only in-frame ones; the method was immunoSEQ multiplex PCR. The sample shows tens of thousands of clones, 80% of them seen only once. As regards this clone: Antigen unknown.

V was clipped by 5 bases and J by 8 bases, with 14 bases between them. Germline CDR1 SGDLS, CDR2 YYNGEE. The CDR3 sequence is 13 residues long. Material: PBMCs. The chain recombines TRBV9 with TRBJ2-1; weak D call: TRBD1 (5 bases). The receptor was isolated from a male donor in good health and CMV-seronegative. CDR3 protein: CASSLDQGHEQFF. The DNA of the CDR3 is TGTGCCAGCAGTCTTGATCAGGGCCATGAGCAGTTCTTC. Complete variable domain (other parts from reference TRBV9 and TRBJ2-1): DSGVTQTPKHLITATGQRVTLRCSPRSGDLSVYWYQQSLDQGLQFLIQYYNGEERAKGNILERFSAQQFPDLHSELNLSSLELGDSALYFCASSLDQGHEQFFGPGTRLTVL.